This is a list of T cell receptor beta chains from one sample in a study of blood T cell repertoires in COVID-19. Method: immunoSEQ multiplex PCR; TCRdb's copy keeps in-frame clones and lacks some. The sample holds 350,000 to 500,000 clones, 70% to 90% seen once. The sample comprised peripheral blood. All receptors come from a man younger than 35 with COVID-19, enrolled during active disease. The CDR3 runs from the conserved cysteine through the conserved F or W. Each record gives: V gene, CDR3 protein.

TRBV19,CASSIASRGYGYGYTF
TRBV6-5,CASSPGTDQPQHF
TRBV7-8,CASSLDYTYEQYF
TRBV12-3/TRBV12-4,CASSLEQGMGYTF
TRBV2,CASRNQGNKNIQYF
TRBV6-5,CASSPRQRTDTQYF
TRBV2,CASTGNTGELFF
TRBV18,CASSPLDTSTDTQYF
TRBV24-1,CATSDPDRLGVRGELFF
TRBV7-9,CASSLSRDILGYNEQFF
TRBV14,CASSQSRNTEAFF
TRBV28,CASKTGASGTYEQYF
TRBV27,CASSSGPNQPQHF
TRBV6-6,CASSYIGQGYEQYF